A selection of T cell receptor beta chains follows, all from one sample in a study of blood T cell repertoires in COVID-19. Clones were sequenced by immunoSEQ multiplex PCR, and TCRdb holds only the in-frame ones, with some missing. Counted here are roughly 200,000 clones, 70% to 90% occurring once; the ten biggest clones make up 1.5%. The sequenced material came from peripheral blood. These receptors came from a man aged 18-30 years with active or convalescent COVID-19. The CDR3 runs from the conserved cysteine through the conserved F or W.

j_call: TRBJ2-7; v_call: TRBV5-5; cdr3_aa: CASSPGTGVSYEQYF
j_call: TRBJ1-2; v_call: TRBV7-2; cdr3_aa: CASTPGAQAIGYTF
j_call: TRBJ1-3; v_call: TRBV15; cdr3_aa: CATSRRGGNTIYF
j_call: TRBJ2-3; v_call: TRBV19; cdr3_aa: CASSPWWEDLETDTQYF
j_call: TRBJ2-2; v_call: TRBV27; cdr3_aa: CASSSGQGAIKGELFF
j_call: TRBJ1-1; v_call: TRBV5-4; cdr3_aa: CASSLLDAEAFF
j_call: TRBJ1-1; v_call: TRBV7-9; cdr3_aa: CASSLEISRTEAFF
j_call: TRBJ1-5; v_call: TRBV28; cdr3_aa: CASSQTLYRGGQPQHF
j_call: TRBJ1-4; v_call: TRBV3-1/TRBV3-2; cdr3_aa: CASSPDRSKLFF
j_call: TRBJ1-5; v_call: TRBV5-3; cdr3_aa: CARNVTVSNQPQHF
j_call: TRBJ2-7; v_call: TRBV6-2/TRBV6-3; cdr3_aa: CASSYRRVYEQYF
j_call: TRBJ2-1; v_call: TRBV10-2; cdr3_aa: CASSDGRWGGEQFF
j_call: TRBJ1-2; v_call: TRBV10-3; cdr3_aa: CAISGWGVPNYGYTF
j_call: TRBJ2-3; v_call: TRBV19; cdr3_aa: CASMGGQLTDTQYF
j_call: TRBJ1-1; v_call: TRBV6-1; cdr3_aa: CASSDRGSFMNTEAFF
j_call: TRBJ2-7; v_call: TRBV19; cdr3_aa: CASSGISYEQYF
j_call: TRBJ2-1; v_call: TRBV7-8; cdr3_aa: CASSLMGGAGEDEQFF
j_call: TRBJ2-1; v_call: TRBV5-4; cdr3_aa: CASSPGGASGVRTEQFF
j_call: TRBJ1-2; v_call: TRBV29-1; cdr3_aa: CSVGDPGGGYTF
j_call: TRBJ2-3; v_call: TRBV4-1; cdr3_aa: CASSQVPLAGTDTQYF
j_call: TRBJ1-5; v_call: TRBV12-3/TRBV12-4; cdr3_aa: CASSFVSNQPQHF
j_call: TRBJ2-7; v_call: TRBV5-4; cdr3_aa: CASSDTGLAGALGEQYF
j_call: TRBJ2-7; v_call: TRBV28; cdr3_aa: CASRITRIQGEQYF
j_call: TRBJ2-5; v_call: TRBV30; cdr3_aa: CASDPDRGIGETQYF
j_call: TRBJ1-6; v_call: TRBV5-4; cdr3_aa: CASSLGQGRNSPLHF
j_call: TRBJ2-1; v_call: TRBV9; cdr3_aa: CASSVDRDPTSSYNEQFF
j_call: TRBJ1-4; v_call: TRBV7-9; cdr3_aa: CASSLAFGGDDEKLFF
j_call: TRBJ1-1; v_call: TRBV5-1; cdr3_aa: CASSLLVTGNTEAFF
j_call: TRBJ1-4; v_call: TRBV6-5; cdr3_aa: CASRDRAISGEKLFF
j_call: TRBJ1-2; v_call: TRBV5-6; cdr3_aa: CASSLQTGRLSYTF
j_call: TRBJ2-7; v_call: TRBV12-2; cdr3_aa: CASRFLEGSGRPIYAQYF
j_call: TRBJ1-1; v_call: TRBV4-3; cdr3_aa: CASSQDLSGGSTEAFF
j_call: TRBJ1-1; v_call: TRBV25-1; cdr3_aa: CASRTGNTEAFF
j_call: TRBJ1-4; v_call: TRBV18; cdr3_aa: CASSPYGQGANEKLFF
j_call: TRBJ2-1; v_call: TRBV5-4; cdr3_aa: CASSFGGLAAYNEQFF
j_call: TRBJ2-3; v_call: TRBV9; cdr3_aa: CASSVATGESEDPRVGTDTQYF
j_call: TRBJ2-1; v_call: TRBV27; cdr3_aa: CASSFGRVYNEQFF
j_call: TRBJ2-7; v_call: TRBV11-2; cdr3_aa: CASSLVGTPPLISYEQYF
j_call: TRBJ1-2; v_call: TRBV24-1; cdr3_aa: CATSDWTGNGYTF
j_call: TRBJ2-7; v_call: TRBV7-8; cdr3_aa: CASSTRDRDLYEQYF
j_call: TRBJ2-6; v_call: TRBV5-5; cdr3_aa: CASSPVGVALSGANVLTF
j_call: TRBJ1-2; v_call: TRBV12-3/TRBV12-4; cdr3_aa: CASSGQGNYGYTF
j_call: TRBJ2-7; v_call: TRBV18; cdr3_aa: CASSQQGYEQYF
j_call: TRBJ2-7; v_call: TRBV27; cdr3_aa: CASSTRLPHYEQYF
j_call: TRBJ1-1; v_call: TRBV29-1; cdr3_aa: CSVVGSGDTEAFF
j_call: TRBJ2-1; v_call: TRBV7-2; cdr3_aa: CASSLGRNNEQFF
j_call: TRBJ2-5; v_call: TRBV28; cdr3_aa: CATSETTSGSMKTQYF
j_call: TRBJ2-2; v_call: TRBV29-1; cdr3_aa: CSAGRTTGELFF
j_call: TRBJ2-7; v_call: TRBV2; cdr3_aa: CASSPTSGRRIEQYF
j_call: TRBJ2-7; v_call: TRBV9; cdr3_aa: CASSVDPLAGVYEQYF
j_call: TRBJ2-1; v_call: TRBV7-3; cdr3_aa: CASSPGTAQNEQFF
j_call: TRBJ1-1; v_call: TRBV30; cdr3_aa: CAWRGTGFPNTEAFF
j_call: TRBJ2-1; v_call: TRBV11-2; cdr3_aa: CASSLAWIGAGVYEQFF
j_call: TRBJ1-2; v_call: TRBV27; cdr3_aa: CASKGGVYGYTF